This paragraph covers one TCR beta chain sequence. Germline CDR1 MRHNA, CDR2 SNTAGT. The CDR3 is 13 residues long. V dropped 4 bases and J dropped 1 base, with 7 bases sitting between them. This sample is drawn from a study of blood T cell repertoires in COVID-19. Using immunoSEQ multiplex PCR, the repertoire was profiled, and TCRdb retains in-frame clones only, with some absent. The sample has almost 95,000 clones, around 72% seen once. V is TRBV6-4 and J is TRBJ1-1, with D possibly matching TRBD1 (6 bases). The clonotype was recovered from a woman between 55 and 75 years old in a cohort sampled during active or convalescent COVID-19. The specimen sequenced was peripheral blood. The CDR3 nucleotides read TGTGCCAGCAGTGGGACAGAGAACACTGAAGCTTTCTTT. Translated, it gives CASSGTENTEAFF.